The 2 T cell receptor beta chains in this list originate from one sample, sequenced in a study of T cells after yellow fever vaccination. TCRdb processed the 5' RACE reads anew with MiXCR; each CDR3 protein has one entry. The table lists about 310,000 distinct CDR3 sequences, approximately 3.8% of them singletons, with around 22% in the top ten. Sequencing was performed on PBMCs, taken on the day of the yellow fever booster vaccination. These receptors came from a man aged 18 to 35 who received the YFV17D yellow fever vaccine.

This clonotype was counted at least ten times. The rearrangement links TRBV20-1 to TRBJ2-1; 12 bases fit TRBD2. The CDR3 spans 16 residues. The trim removed 0 bases at V and 7 bases at J, leaving 7 bases unmatched. The germline gives CDR1 DFQATT, CDR2 SNEGSKA (reference sequence). The CDR3 DNA is TGCAGTGCTAGAGATCTAGCGGGGGGGCCATGGAATGAGCAGTTCTTC. Protein product: CSARDLAGGPWNEQFF.

This clonotype occurred many times. This chain joins TRBV7-6 and TRBJ2-2, with D possibly TRBD1 on 6 matching bases. This CDR3 is built from 14 residues. CDR1 and CDR2 (germline): SGHVS, FNYEAQ. V lost 5 bases, J lost 7 bases, and 14 bases lay in between. In DNA form, the CDR3 reads TGTGCCAGCAGCCGAGTCCAGGGGTACGGGGAGCTGTTTTTT. This gives the protein CASSRVQGYGELFF.